The 19 T cell receptor beta chains below were found in one sample sequenced in a study of T-cell reconstitution after alpha-beta-depleted transplantation in children. TCRbeta library construction was performed incorporating unique molecular identifiers. In TCRdb, the PCR reads were re-called with MiXCR into one record per CDR3 protein. Seen here are 300,000 to 350,000 distinct CDR3 sequences, approximately 20% observed once, and the top ten hold about 10%. The source material was PBMCs, mostly from graft donor cells, sampled 180 days after TCRalphabeta/CD19-depleted stem cell transplant. Source of these receptors: a male patient between 10 and 17 years old who had a stem cell transplant for acute lymphoblastic leukemia, so the T cells may come from the graft donor.

The sample holds a few counts of this clonotype. The chain recombines TRBV7-8 with TRBJ2-7, with TRBD2 matching over 11 bases. The length of the CDR3 is 19 residues. CDR1 SGHVS and CDR2 FQNEAQ come from the germline V gene. J lost 3 bases, V lost 0 bases, and 13 bases had no gene match. Written as DNA, the CDR3 is TGTGCCAGCAGCTTAGCCCCATCCTTAGCGGGAGGGCTCTTCTACGAGCAGTACTTC. Translating gives CASSLAPSLAGGLFYEQYF.

The rearrangement joins TRBV9 to TRBJ1-3; D is unclear. The V gene's germline CDR1 is SGDLS and CDR2 YYNGEE. V lost 1 base, J lost 0 bases, and 8 bases lay in between. The CDR3 length is 15 residues. DNA for the CDR3: TGTGCCAGCAGCGTAACGACGGCCTCTGGAAACACCATATATTTT. Translated, it gives CASSVTTASGNTIYF.

The V and J genes are TRBV24-1 and TRBJ1-1; maybe TRBD1 (5 bases). The length of the CDR3 is 13 residues. Germline loops: CDR1 KGHDR, CDR2 SFDVKD. V was shortened by 3 bases and J by 6 bases, with 10 bases between the two germline ends. CDR3 in amino acids: CATSDRGRSEAFF. The CDR3 nucleotides are TGTGCCACCAGTGATCGGGGGAGATCTGAAGCTTTCTTT.

This clonotype was seen a few times. This chain connects TRBV5-1 to TRBJ2-1; 9 bases are a match to TRBD1. Losses at the gene ends were 4 bases for V and 1 base for J; bases not matched to a gene: 12. CDR1 is SGHRS and CDR2 is YFSETQ in the germline V gene. The CDR3 consists of 18 residues. CDR3 DNA: TGCGCCAGCAGCAACCGGGACAGGGTCCTTTCATCCTACAATGAGCAGTTCTTC. Its protein product is CASSNRDRVLSSYNEQFF.

This clonotype was observed a few times. The chain carries TRBV29-1 and TRBJ2-5, with a possible D match to TRBD2 (5 bases). V was shortened by 6 bases and J by 2 bases, with 10 bases between the two germline ends. The CDR3 runs 12 residues. Looked up from germline, CDR1 is SQVTM and CDR2 is ANQGSEA. In DNA form, the CDR3 reads TGCAGCGTGAGGGATGTTCAAGAGACCCAGTACTTC. This gives the protein CSVRDVQETQYF.

This clonotype was recorded at least ten times. The genes are TRBV5-1 and TRBJ2-1; 9 nucleotides match TRBD1. Germline loops: CDR1 SGHRS, CDR2 YFSETQ. V lost 2 bases and J lost 5; bases outside the gene matches: 2. The length of the CDR3 is 14 residues. CDR3 sequence (DNA): TGCGCCAGCAGCTTAGGGACAGGGAACAATGAGCAGTTCTTC. Its protein product is CASSLGTGNNEQFF.

The V call is TRBV6-1, the J call TRBJ1-2; perhaps TRBD1 as D (6 bases). There are 14 residues in the CDR3. The ends were cut back, 5 bases at V and 3 bases at J, with 13 bases in the middle. Germline V lookup: CDR1 MNHNS, CDR2 SASEGT. The CDR3 DNA follows: TGTGCCAGCAGTCCCCCGGGGGGCCACTATGGCTACACCTTC. Its protein is CASSPPGGHYGYTF.

The V and J genes are TRBV10-3 and TRBJ2-1; D could derive from TRBD1 or TRBD2 (5 bases each). V was pared by 10 bases and J by 0 bases, with 22 bases between. This CDR3 spans 17 amino acids. Germline values: CDR1 ENHRY, CDR2 SYGVKD. CDR3 residues: CATQNQGRGSSYNEQFF. The DNA for the CDR3 is TGTGCCACCCAAAACCAGGGACGGGGTAGCTCCTACAATGAGCAGTTCTTC.

A few counts support this clonotype. The chain carries TRBV12-3 or TRBV12-4 and TRBJ2-7; D is undetermined. The ends were cut back, 5 bases at V and 3 bases at J, with 17 bases in the middle. The CDR3 length is 15 residues. The CDR3 sequence is CASSLKEGPGYEQYF. The DNA for the CDR3 is TGTGCCAGCAGTCTCAAGGAAGGGCCGGGCTACGAGCAGTACTTC.

The V call is TRBV9, the J call TRBJ2-7; 8 bases are shared with TRBD2. This CDR3 comprises 16 residues. Germline trimming cut 0 bases from V and 0 bases from J; bases unmatched to any gene: 5. Germline lookup yields CDR1 SGDLS and CDR2 YYNGEE. The CDR3, as DNA: TGTGCCAGCAGCGTAGGAACTAGCGGCTACTCCTACGAGCAGTACTTC. The encoded protein is CASSVGTSGYSYEQYF.

V is TRBV6-2 or TRBV6-3 and J is TRBJ1-1; D gene uncertain. V was pared by 8 bases and J by 10 bases, with 23 bases between. The CDR3 is made up of 14 amino acids. The germline CDR1 and CDR2 sequences are MNHEY and SVGEGT. The CDR3 DNA reads as TGTGCCAGCTTTTACCACCGGGGAGCCTATGGAGCTTTCTTT. Its protein is CASFYHRGAYGAFF.

The chain employs TRBV5-1 and TRBJ2-3, with TRBD2 matching over 11 bases. CDR1 is SGHRS, CDR2 YFSETQ, per germline. The V and J ends lost 2 bases and 5 bases, in that order; junction bases with no gene match: 10. There are 17 residues in the CDR3. CDR3 amino acids: CASSFNILAGDLDTQYF. CDR3 nucleotides: TGCGCCAGCAGCTTCAATATACTAGCGGGAGATCTAGATACGCAGTATTTT.

This clonotype was picked up a small number of times. The chain links TRBV7-9 to TRBJ2-1; 9 bases agree with TRBD2. CDR1 and CDR2 from the germline V gene are SEHNR and FQNEAQ (reference sequence). The J segment lost 0 bases and the V segment lost 5 bases, leaving 5 bases of the junction unmatched. This CDR3 has 16 amino acids. DNA of the CDR3: TGTGCCAGCAGCGCTTTAGCGGGGGACTCCTACAATGAGCAGTTCTTC. Translated, it gives CASSALAGDSYNEQFF.

This chain uses TRBV28 with TRBJ2-4; a weak D match, TRBD2 (6 bases). The germline gives CDR1 MDHEN, CDR2 SYDVKM. The V and J ends lost 2 bases and 2 bases respectively, with 13 bases between them. The CDR3 is made up of 16 amino acids. The CDR3 sequence is CASSLRPGRTKNIQYF. The DNA of the CDR3 is TGTGCCAGCAGTTTACGGCCCGGGAGAACCAAAAACATTCAGTACTTC.

The chain's CDR3 is CASSLVLSRYEQYF. The CDR3 DNA is TGTGCCAGCAGTTTAGTCCTTTCCAGGTACGAGCAGTACTTC. V gene TRBV6-2 or TRBV6-3 combines with J gene TRBJ2-7; D is undetermined. This CDR3 has 14 residues. Between the trimmed V and J ends, which lost 4 bases and 4 bases, there was a span of 14 bases. Looked up from germline, CDR1 is MNHEY and CDR2 is SVGEGT.

This clonotype was detected only a few times. The chain uses TRBV20-1 and TRBJ2-5, with 9 bases that match TRBD2. The CDR3 length is 15 residues. J was trimmed by 5 bases and V by 2 bases; bases with no gene match: 9. Germline values: CDR1 DFQATT, CDR2 SNEGSKA (reference sequence). Written as DNA, the CDR3 is TGCAGTGCTAGAACCTTAGCGGGAGCCGGGGAGACCCAGTACTTC. Translating it yields CSARTLAGAGETQYF.

This clonotype has a handful of counts. The CDR3 reads CASSPTSGLYEQYF. CDR3 sequence (DNA): TGTGCCAGCAGTCCCACTAGCGGGCTCTACGAGCAGTACTTC. The chain recombines TRBV12-3 or TRBV12-4 with TRBJ2-7; 9 bases match TRBD2. The CDR3 has 14 amino acids. V lost 5 bases, J lost 3 bases, and 5 bases stayed unmatched.

The chain links TRBV20-1 to TRBJ2-7; D not certain. CDR1 is DFQATT and CDR2 is SNEGSKA in the germline V gene (reference sequence). The CDR3 runs 12 residues. The V gene lost 1 base and the J gene lost 6 bases, with 10 bases spanning the gap. CDR3 sequence reads: CSARAVLTEQYF. CDR3 nucleotides: TGCAGTGCTAGAGCGGTACTTACCGAGCAGTACTTC.

J is TRBJ2-7 and V is TRBV9; D is uncertain. V was cut by 0 bases and J by 7 bases, with 11 bases left in between. The CDR3 is 13 residues long. The germline V gene encodes CDR1 SGDLS and CDR2 YYNGEE. The CDR3 region is CASSVEGWEEQYF. Written as DNA, the CDR3 is TGTGCCAGCAGCGTAGAAGGGTGGGAAGAGCAGTACTTC. Drawing the rest from reference TRBV9 and TRBJ2-7, the complete variable domain is DSGVTQTPKHLITATGQRVTLRCSPRSGDLSVYWYQQSLDQGLQFLIQYYNGEERAKGNILERFSAQQFPDLHSELNLSSLELGDSALYFCASSVEGWEEQYFGPGTRLTVT.